This T cell receptor (beta chain) was captured in a study of OX40 agonist ivuxolimab in advanced cancers. Looking at the study overall: Ivuxolimab, an agonistic anti-OX40 (CD134) antibody, was given to patients. Dose-escalation patients suffered from hepatocellular carcinoma, melanoma, renal cell or head and neck cancer.

On this clone: What it recognizes is unknown.

This CDR3 has 16 residues. Trimming shortened V by 0 bases and J by 2 bases, and 11 bases separated the two germline ends. CDR1 is SGHNT and CDR2 is YYREEE in the germline V gene (reference sequence). Findings of the study overall: Relative to CD4+, CD8+ T cells held more expanded clones on average.

The protocol was immunoSEQ multiplex PCR, while the TCRdb copy is restricted to in-frame clones and leaves out a portion. In the table there are approximately 94,000 clones, roughly 84% of which are singletons. This specimen consisted of CD4+ or CD8+ T cells sorted from blood, obtained in a trial of the OX40 agonist ivuxolimab. This chain connects TRBV5-4 to TRBJ2-2; the D gene is possibly TRBD1 (6 bases). The sequence came from an adult with an advanced solid tumor such as melanoma, head and neck, liver or kidney cancer. CDR3 nucleotide sequence: TGTGCCAGCAGCTTGGGAGGGACAAGAAACACCGGGGAGCTGTTTTTT. This translates into CASSLGGTRNTGELFF.